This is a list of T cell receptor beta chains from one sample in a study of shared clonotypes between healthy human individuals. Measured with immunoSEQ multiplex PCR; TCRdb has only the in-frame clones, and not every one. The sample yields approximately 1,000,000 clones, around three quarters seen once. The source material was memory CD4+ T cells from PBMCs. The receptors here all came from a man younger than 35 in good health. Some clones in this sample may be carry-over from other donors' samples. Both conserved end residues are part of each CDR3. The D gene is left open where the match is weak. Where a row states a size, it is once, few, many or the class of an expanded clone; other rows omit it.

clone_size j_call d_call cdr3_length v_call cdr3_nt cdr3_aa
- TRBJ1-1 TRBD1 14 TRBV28 TGTGCCAGCAGTGGCCGACAGGGGTGGCCTGAAGCTTTCTTT CASSGRQGWPEAFF
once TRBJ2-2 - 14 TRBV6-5 TGTGCCAGCAGGGTGACAAGTACCACCGGGGAGCTGTTTTTT CASRVTSTTGELFF
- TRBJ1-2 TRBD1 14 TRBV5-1 TGCGCCAGCAGCCTGGGGACAGGGGGCCCTGGCTACACCTTC CASSLGTGGPGYTF
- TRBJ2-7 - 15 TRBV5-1 TGCGCCAGCAGCTCCGCCCCGACGGGGGCCTACGAGCAGTACTTC CASSSAPTGAYEQYF
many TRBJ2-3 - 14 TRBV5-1 TGCGCCAGCAGCTTGGGACAGGCCACAGATACGCAGTATTTT CASSLGQATDTQYF
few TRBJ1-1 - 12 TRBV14 TGTGCCAGCAGCCAAGACCAGCGAGAAGCTTTCTTT CASSQDQREAFF
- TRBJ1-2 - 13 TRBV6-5 TGTGCCAGCAGGGAGAGGGGGGTCGTTGGCTACACCTTC CASRERGVVGYTF
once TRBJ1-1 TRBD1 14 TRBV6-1 TGTGCCAGTACGTTGACAGGGATGAACACTGAAGCTTTCTTT CASTLTGMNTEAFF
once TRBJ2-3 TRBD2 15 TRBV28 TGTGCCAGCGCGGGACTAGCGGGAGTCGGGGATACGCAGTATTTT CASAGLAGVGDTQYF
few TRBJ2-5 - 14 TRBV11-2 TGTGCCAGCAGCTTAGGCAGAGACCAAGAGACCCAGTACTTC CASSLGRDQETQYF
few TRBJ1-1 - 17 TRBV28 TGTGCCAGCAGTCTCCGGGGGGCGCAGGCGTTGGACACTGAAGCTTTCTTT CASSLRGAQALDTEAFF
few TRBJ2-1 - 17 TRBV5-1 TGCGCCAGCAACTACTTGGGAGACAGTCAAGGCTACAATGAGCAGTTCTTC CASNYLGDSQGYNEQFF
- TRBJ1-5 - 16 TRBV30 TGTGCCTGGAGTGACCGGGGCCGAGGGAGCAATCAGCCCCAGCATTTT CAWSDRGRGSNQPQHF
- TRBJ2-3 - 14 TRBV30 TGTGCCTGGAGTGTATCGCAGAGCACAGATACGCAGTATTTT CAWSVSQSTDTQYF
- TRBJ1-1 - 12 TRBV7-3 TGTGCCAGCAGCCAACAGGGAGGGGAAGCTTTCTTT CASSQQGGEAFF
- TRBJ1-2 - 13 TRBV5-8 TGTGCCAGCAGACCCCAGGGAAGGTATGGCTACACCTTC CASRPQGRYGYTF
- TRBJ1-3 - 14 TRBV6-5 TGTGCCAGCAGTACGGTGGGCTCTGGAAACACCATATATTTT CASSTVGSGNTIYF
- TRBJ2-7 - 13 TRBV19 TGTGCCAGTAGCGGGACTCCTTATTACGAGCAGTACTTC CASSGTPYYEQYF
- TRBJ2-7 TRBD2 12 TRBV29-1 TGCAGCGTAATAGCGGGAGCCGGCGAGCAGTACTTC CSVIAGAGEQYF
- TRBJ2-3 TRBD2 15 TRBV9 TGTGCCAGCAGCTATACCGGGACTAGCGGAGATACGCAGTATTTT CASSYTGTSGDTQYF
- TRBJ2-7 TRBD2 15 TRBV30 TGTGCCTGGAGTCCCCAACGGGAGGCCCTCTTCGAGCAGTACTTC CAWSPQREALFEQYF
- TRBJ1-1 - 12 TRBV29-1 TGCAGCGTTTCCGACAGGAACACTGAAGCTTTCTTT CSVSDRNTEAFF
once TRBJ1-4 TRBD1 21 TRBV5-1 TGCGCCAGCAGCCCCTGGTATTCCGGGACAGGGGGCTATCGGAATAATGAAAAACTGTTTTTT CASSPWYSGTGGYRNNEKLFF
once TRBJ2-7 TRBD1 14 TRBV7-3 TGTGCCAGCAGCATCGGGACAGGAGCCTACGAGCAGTACTTC CASSIGTGAYEQYF
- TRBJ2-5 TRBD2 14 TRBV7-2 TGTGCCAGCAAGGAGGCGGGAGCGGTAGAGACCCAGTACTTC CASKEAGAVETQYF
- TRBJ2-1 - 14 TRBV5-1 TGCGCCAGCAGCCGCGGTTTGACGCCCGATGAGCAGTTCTTC CASSRGLTPDEQFF
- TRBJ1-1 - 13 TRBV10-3 TGTGCCATCAGAACAGGGCGGGGCACTGAAGCTTTCTTT CAIRTGRGTEAFF
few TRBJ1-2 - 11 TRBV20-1 TGCAGTGCTAGACTCGGCTATGGCTACACCTTC CSARLGYGYTF
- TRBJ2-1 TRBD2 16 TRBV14 TGTGCCAGCAGCCAAGTAGCGGGACTAGCCCTCAATGAGCAGTTCTTC CASSQVAGLALNEQFF
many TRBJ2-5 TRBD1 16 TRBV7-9 TGTGCCAGCAGCCCCCCGCCGGGACAGGGACAAGAGACCCAGTACTTC CASSPPPGQGQETQYF
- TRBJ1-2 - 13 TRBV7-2 TGTGCCAGCAGCTTAGACGAAAACTATGGCTACACCTTC CASSLDENYGYTF
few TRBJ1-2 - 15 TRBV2 TGTGCCAGCAGTGAAGCGCGGGGGGCTAACTATGGCTACACCTTC CASSEARGANYGYTF
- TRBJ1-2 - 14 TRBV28 TGTGCCAGCAGCCCCGTCAAGGTAATCGATGGCTACACCTTC CASSPVKVIDGYTF
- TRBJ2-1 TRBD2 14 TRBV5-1 TGCGCCAGCAGGGGCAGCGGGAGTTACAATGAGCAGTTCTTC CASRGSGSYNEQFF
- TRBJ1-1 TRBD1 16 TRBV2 TGTGCCAGCAGTGAATCCCAGACAGGGCGAAAGACTGAAGCTTTCTTT CASSESQTGRKTEAFF
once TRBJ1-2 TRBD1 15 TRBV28 TGTGCCAGCAGCGCCCCTCGACAGGGCAACTATGGCTACACCTTC CASSAPRQGNYGYTF
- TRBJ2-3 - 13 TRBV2 TGTGCCAGCAACCCTGGGGAGCACCGGGCGCAGTATTTT CASNPGEHRAQYF
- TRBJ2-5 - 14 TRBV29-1 TGCAGCGTGGGAGTGGGCGGGACAAAAGAGACCCAGTACTTC CSVGVGGTKETQYF
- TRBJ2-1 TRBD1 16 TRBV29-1 TGCAGCGTTGAAGATCCGGGACAGGGGGCAGACAATGAGCAGTTCTTC CSVEDPGQGADNEQFF
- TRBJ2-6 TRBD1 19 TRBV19 TGTGCCAGTAGTATAGGGCGTCGGGACAGGGTCTCTGGGGCCAACGTCCTGACTTTC CASSIGRRDRVSGANVLTF
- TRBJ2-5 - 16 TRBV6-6 TGTGCCAGCAGCAAGGGCCTTAGCGGATTCCAAGAGACCCAGTACTTC CASSKGLSGFQETQYF
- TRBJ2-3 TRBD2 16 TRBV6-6 TGTGCCAGCAGTGTGGGACTAGCGGGAGTCGCAGATACGCAGTATTTT CASSVGLAGVADTQYF
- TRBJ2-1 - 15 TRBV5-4 TGTGCCAGCAGCTCGGGGACCTCTAGCGCCCTCCCTGTGTTCTTC CASSSGTSSALPVFF
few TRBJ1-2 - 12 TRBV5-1 TGCGCCAGCAGCTCGGGAGTAGGGGGCTACACCTTC CASSSGVGGYTF
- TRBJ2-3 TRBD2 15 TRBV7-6 TGTGCCAGCAGAGTAGCGGGAGGAAACACAGATACGCAGTATTTT CASRVAGGNTDTQYF
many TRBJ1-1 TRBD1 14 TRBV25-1 TGTGCCAGCAGTGCGATTTCAGGGGGCACTGAAGCTTTCTTT CASSAISGGTEAFF
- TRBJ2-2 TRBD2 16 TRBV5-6 TGTGCCAGCAGCGTGTGGACTAGCGAAGGGACCGGGGAGCTGTTTTTT CASSVWTSEGTGELFF